This TCR beta chain was identified during a study of T cells in Graves' hyperthyroidism and ophthalmopathy. Study findings and constraints: In the blood, most expanded thyroid clonotypes above 0.001 appeared as well.

The CDR3 is made up of 14 amino acids. Germline loops: CDR1 DFQATT, CDR2 SNEGSKA (reference sequence). V lost 0 bases, J lost 10 bases, and 9 bases stayed unmatched. From RNA transcripts, TCR beta CDR3 regions were amplified. TCR CDR3 regions were first amplified by RT-PCR with HTBI primers. Using its own MiXCR run on the multiplex PCR reads, TCRdb lists one record per CDR3 protein. The sample lists 480,000 or so distinct CDR3 sequences; 46% were seen once. A word on this clonotype: Antigen unknown.

The specimen was peripheral blood or thyroid tissue (not recorded which). The chain couples TRBV20-1 to TRBJ1-1, with 9 nucleotides matching TRBD1. The TCR sequence derives from an adult woman with Graves' disease, either hyperthyroidism or ophthalmopathy (not recorded which). This CDR3 is CSARDRVWGQGAFF. The DNA of the CDR3 is TGCAGTGCTAGAGATCGGGTTTGGGGACAGGGAGCTTTCTTT.